This TCR beta chain comes out of a study of monozygotic twins with inflammatory bowel disease. For this clonotype: Its antigen is still unknown.

From whole blood, total RNA was isolated without any sorting of T cells. TCRalpha along with TCRbeta cDNA was subjected to two nested PCRs lasting 16 and 9 cycles. TCRdb reworked the 5' RACE reads into one entry per CDR3 protein, no DNA. Seen in this sample are 300,000 to 350,000 distinct CDR3 sequences; the ten most common clones hold 2%. Study-wide findings and caveats: Reduced clonotype sharing with other individuals was observed in IBD patients relative to healthy twins, especially with disease activity. TCRbeta diversity (inverse Simpson) was lower in IBD patients than in healthy co-twins.

The sample was blood. The receptor comes from a human donor with ulcerative colitis or Crohn's disease, or a healthy co-twin of an affected twin (not recorded which).

This chain's CDR3 is CATSGTMNTGELFF. The chain has TRBV24-1 and TRBJ2-2. The germline CDR1 and CDR2 sequences are KGHDR and SFDVKD. The CDR3 covers 14 residues.